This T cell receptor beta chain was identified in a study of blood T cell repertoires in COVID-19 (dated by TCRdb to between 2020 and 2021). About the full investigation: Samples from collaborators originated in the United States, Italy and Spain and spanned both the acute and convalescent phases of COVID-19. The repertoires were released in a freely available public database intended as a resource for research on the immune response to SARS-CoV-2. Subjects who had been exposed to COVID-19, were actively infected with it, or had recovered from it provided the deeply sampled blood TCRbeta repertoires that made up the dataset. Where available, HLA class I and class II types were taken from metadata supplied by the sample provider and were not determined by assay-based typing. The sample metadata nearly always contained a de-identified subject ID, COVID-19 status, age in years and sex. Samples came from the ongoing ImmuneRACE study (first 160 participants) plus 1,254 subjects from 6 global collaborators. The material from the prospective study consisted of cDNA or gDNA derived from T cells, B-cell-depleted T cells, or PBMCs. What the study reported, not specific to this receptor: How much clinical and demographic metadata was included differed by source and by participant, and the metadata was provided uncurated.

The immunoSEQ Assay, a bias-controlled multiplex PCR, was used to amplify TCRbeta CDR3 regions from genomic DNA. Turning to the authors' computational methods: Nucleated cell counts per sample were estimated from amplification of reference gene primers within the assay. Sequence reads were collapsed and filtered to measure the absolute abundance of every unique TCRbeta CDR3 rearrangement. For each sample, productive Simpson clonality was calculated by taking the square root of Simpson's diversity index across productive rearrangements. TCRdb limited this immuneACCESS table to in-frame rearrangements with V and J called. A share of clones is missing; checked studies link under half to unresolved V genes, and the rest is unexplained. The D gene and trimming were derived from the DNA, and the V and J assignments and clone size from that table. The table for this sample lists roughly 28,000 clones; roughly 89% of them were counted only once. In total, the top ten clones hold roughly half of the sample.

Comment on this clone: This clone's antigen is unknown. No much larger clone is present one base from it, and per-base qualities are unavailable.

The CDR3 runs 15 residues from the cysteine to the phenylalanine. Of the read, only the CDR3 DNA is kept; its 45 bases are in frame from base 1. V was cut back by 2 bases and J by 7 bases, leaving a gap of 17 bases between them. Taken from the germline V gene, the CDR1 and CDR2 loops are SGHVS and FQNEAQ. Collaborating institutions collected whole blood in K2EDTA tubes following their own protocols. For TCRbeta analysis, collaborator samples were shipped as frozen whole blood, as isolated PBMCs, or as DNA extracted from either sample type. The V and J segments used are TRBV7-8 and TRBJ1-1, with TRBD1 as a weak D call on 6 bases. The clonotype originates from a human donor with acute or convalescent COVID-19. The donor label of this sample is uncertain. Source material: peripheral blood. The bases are TGTGCCAGCAGCTTAATTCGGACAGCAAGTGGTGAAGCTTTCTTT. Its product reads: CASSLIRTASGEAFF.